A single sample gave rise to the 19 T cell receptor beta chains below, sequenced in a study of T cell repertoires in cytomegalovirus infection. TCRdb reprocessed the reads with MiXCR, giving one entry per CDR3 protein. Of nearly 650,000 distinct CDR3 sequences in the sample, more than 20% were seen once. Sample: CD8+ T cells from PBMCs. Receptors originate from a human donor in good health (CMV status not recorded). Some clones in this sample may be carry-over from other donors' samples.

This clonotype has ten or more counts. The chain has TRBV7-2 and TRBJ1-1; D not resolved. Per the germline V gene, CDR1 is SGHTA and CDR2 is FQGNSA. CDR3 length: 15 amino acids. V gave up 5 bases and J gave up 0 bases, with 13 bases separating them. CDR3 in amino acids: CASSPRRALNTEAFF. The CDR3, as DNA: TGTGCCAGCAGCCCCCGGCGGGCCCTGAACACTGAAGCTTTCTTT. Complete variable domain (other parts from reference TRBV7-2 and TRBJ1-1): GAGVSQSPSNKVTEKGKDVELRCDPISGHTALYWYRQSLGQGLEFLIYFQGNSAPDKSGLPSDRFSAERTGGSVSTLTIQRTQQEDSAVYLCASSPRRALNTEAFFGQGTRLTVV.

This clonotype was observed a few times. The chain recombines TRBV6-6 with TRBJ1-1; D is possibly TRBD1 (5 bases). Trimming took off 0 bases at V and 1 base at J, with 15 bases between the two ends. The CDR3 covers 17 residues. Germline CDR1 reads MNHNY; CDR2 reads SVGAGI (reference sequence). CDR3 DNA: TGTGCCAGCAGTTACTCGATTTCGGGGGAGGGGAACACTGAAGCTTTCTTT. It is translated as CASSYSISGEGNTEAFF.

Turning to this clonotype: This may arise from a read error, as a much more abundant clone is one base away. Here the CDR3 DNA reads TGTGCCAGCAACCGGGACGTAAATAGCAATCAGCCCCAGCATTTT. This translates into CASNRDVNSNQPQHF. This chain links TRBV7-8 with TRBJ1-5; a weak D match, TRBD1 (5 bases). The CDR3 spans 15 residues. V was trimmed by 7 bases and J by 0 bases, leaving 13 bases between them. The germline V gene has CDR1 SGHVS and CDR2 FQNEAQ.

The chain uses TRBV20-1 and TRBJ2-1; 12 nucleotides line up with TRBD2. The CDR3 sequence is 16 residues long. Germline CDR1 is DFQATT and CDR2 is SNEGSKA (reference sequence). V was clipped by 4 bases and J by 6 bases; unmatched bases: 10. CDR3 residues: CSATPLAGGLTNEQFF. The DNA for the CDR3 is TGCAGTGCTACGCCCCTAGCGGGGGGGCTGACCAATGAGCAGTTCTTC.

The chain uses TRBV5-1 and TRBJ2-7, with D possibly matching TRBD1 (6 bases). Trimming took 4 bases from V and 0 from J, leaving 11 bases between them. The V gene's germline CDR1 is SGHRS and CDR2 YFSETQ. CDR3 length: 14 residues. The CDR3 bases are TGCGCCAGCAGCCCAGGGGAAACCTCCTACGAGCAGTACTTC. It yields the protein CASSPGETSYEQYF.

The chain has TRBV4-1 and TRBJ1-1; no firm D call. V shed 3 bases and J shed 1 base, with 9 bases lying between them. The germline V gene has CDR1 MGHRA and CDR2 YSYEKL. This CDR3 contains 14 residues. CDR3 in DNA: TGCGCCAGCAGCCACCGGAAGGCGAACACTGAAGCTTTCTTT. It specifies CASSHRKANTEAFF.

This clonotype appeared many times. The CDR3 DNA reads TGTGCCAGCAGCCCTAGCGGGGGGGCCGGGGAGACCCAGTACTTC. Translation gives CASSPSGGAGETQYF. The chain is built from TRBV7-3 and TRBJ2-5; 12 nucleotides agree with TRBD2. The CDR3 has 15 residues. V gave up 5 bases and J gave up 5 bases; unmatched junction bases: 6. Germline loops: CDR1 SGHTA, CDR2 FQGTGA.

The CDR3 DNA sequence: TGTGCCAGCAGTCCGGGCCGGGGGGGCTTGAATGAGCAGTTCTTC. Residues: CASSPGRGGLNEQFF. The V gene is TRBV12-3 or TRBV12-4, the J gene TRBJ2-1; 8 bases agree with TRBD2. The CDR3 covers 15 residues. The J segment lost 7 bases and the V segment lost 5 bases, leaving 10 bases of the junction unmatched.

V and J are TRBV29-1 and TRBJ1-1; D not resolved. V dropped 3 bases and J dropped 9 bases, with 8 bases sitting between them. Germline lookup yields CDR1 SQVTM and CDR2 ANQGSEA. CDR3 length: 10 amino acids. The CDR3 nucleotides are TGCAGCGTTGATGGTAATCAAGCTTTCTTT. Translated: CSVDGNQAFF.

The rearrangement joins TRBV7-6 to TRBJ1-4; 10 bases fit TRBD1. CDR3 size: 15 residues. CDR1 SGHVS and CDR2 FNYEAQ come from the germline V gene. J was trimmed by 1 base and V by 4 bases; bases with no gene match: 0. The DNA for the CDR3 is TGTGCCAGCAGCTGGACAGGGGGAACTAATGAAAAACTGTTTTTT. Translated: CASSWTGGTNEKLFF. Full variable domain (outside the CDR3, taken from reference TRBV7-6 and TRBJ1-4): GAGVSQSPRYKVTKRGQDVALRCDPISGHVSLYWYRQALGQGPEFLTYFNYEAQQDKSGLPNDRFSAERPEGSISTLTIQRTEQRDSAMYRCASSWTGGTNEKLFFGSGTQLSVL.

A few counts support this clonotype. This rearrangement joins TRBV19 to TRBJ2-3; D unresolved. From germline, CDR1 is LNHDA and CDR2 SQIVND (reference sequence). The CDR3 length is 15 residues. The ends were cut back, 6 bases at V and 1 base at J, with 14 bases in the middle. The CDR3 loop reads CASSPSFRGTDTQYF. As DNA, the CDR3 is TGTGCCAGTAGCCCGAGTTTCCGGGGCACAGATACGCAGTATTTT.

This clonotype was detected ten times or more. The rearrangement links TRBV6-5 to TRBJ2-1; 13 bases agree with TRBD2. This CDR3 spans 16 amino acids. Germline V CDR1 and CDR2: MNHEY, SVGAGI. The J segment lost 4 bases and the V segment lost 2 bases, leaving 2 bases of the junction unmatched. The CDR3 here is CASSYLGLAGYNEQFF. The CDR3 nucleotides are TGTGCCAGCAGTTACCTGGGACTAGCGGGGTACAATGAGCAGTTCTTC.

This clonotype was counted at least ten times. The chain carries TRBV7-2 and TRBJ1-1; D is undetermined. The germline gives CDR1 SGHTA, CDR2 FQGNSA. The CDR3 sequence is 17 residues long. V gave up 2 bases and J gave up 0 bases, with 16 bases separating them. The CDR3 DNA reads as TGTGCCAGCAGCTTAAGCTCCGGGTTTGTTATGAACACTGAAGCTTTCTTT. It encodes CASSLSSGFVMNTEAFF. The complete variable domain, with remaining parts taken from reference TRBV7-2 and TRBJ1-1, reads GAGVSQSPSNKVTEKGKDVELRCDPISGHTALYWYRQSLGQGLEFLIYFQGNSAPDKSGLPSDRFSAERTGGSVSTLTIQRTQQEDSAVYLCASSLSSGFVMNTEAFFGQGTRLTVV.

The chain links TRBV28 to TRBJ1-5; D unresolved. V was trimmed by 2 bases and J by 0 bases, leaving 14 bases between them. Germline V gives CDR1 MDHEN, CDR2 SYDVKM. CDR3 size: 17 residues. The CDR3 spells CASSLPGDLYSNQPQHF. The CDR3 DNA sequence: TGTGCCAGCAGTTTACCGGGTGACCTCTATAGCAATCAGCCCCAGCATTTT.

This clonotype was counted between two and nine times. The CDR3 spells CASSLGTGANYEQYF. The CDR3 nucleotides are TGTGCCAGCAGCTTAGGGACAGGGGCAAACTACGAGCAGTACTTC. The V gene is TRBV7-9, the J gene TRBJ2-7, with 9 bases matching TRBD1. With 1 base clipped from V and 3 bases from J, the junction kept 4 bases outside the gene matches. CDR3 length: 15 amino acids. CDR1 is SEHNR, CDR2 FQNEAQ, per germline (reference sequence). The variable domain in full, with the rest retrieved from reference TRBV7-9 and TRBJ2-7, is DTGVSQNPRHKITKRGQNVTFRCDPISEHNRLYWYRQTLGQGPEFLTYFQNEAQLEKSRLLSDRFSAERPKGSFSTLEIQRTEQGDSAMYLCASSLGTGANYEQYFGPGTRLTVT.

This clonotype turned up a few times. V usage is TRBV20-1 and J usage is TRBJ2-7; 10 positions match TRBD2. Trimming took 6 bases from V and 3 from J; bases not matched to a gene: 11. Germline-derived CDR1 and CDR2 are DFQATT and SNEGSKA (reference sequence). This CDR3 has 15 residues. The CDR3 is CSAASEASGSYEQYV. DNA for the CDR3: TGCAGTGCCGCCTCGGAGGCTAGCGGGAGCTACGAGCAGTACGTC.

The CDR3 spells CASSYSKSSGNGPKYEQYV. CDR3 coding DNA: TGTGCCAGCAGTTACTCGAAATCGTCAGGGAATGGACCTAAGTACGAGCAGTACGTC. This chain links TRBV6-6 with TRBJ2-7; possible D gene TRBD1, 5 bases. In germline, CDR1 is MNHNY, CDR2 SVGAGI (reference sequence). The CDR3 is made up of 19 amino acids. Deletions cut 0 bases from V and 4 bases from J, with 25 bases between.

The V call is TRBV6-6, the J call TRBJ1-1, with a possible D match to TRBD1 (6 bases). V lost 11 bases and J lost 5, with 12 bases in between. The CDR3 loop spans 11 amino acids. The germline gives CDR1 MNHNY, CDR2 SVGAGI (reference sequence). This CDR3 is CACHRVTEAFF. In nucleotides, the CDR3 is TGTGCCTGCCACAGGGTTACTGAAGCTTTCTTT.

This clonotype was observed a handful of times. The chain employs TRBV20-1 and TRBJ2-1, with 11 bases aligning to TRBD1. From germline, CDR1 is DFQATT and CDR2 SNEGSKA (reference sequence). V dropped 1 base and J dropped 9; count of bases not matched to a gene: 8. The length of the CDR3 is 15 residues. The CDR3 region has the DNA TGCAGTGCTAGAGTACAGGACAGGGGGCCCGGTGAGCAGTTCTTC. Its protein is CSARVQDRGPGEQFF.